This is a list of T cell receptor beta chains from one sample in a study of CD8 T cells in ankylosing spondylitis. TCRdb re-called the 5' RACE reads with MiXCR, one entry per CDR3 protein. The sample carries a few hundred thousand distinct CDR3 sequences, more than 20% recorded once. Source material: blood, either unsorted or a sorted T cell fraction (not recorded which). These receptor sequences come from a male donor with ankylosing spondylitis or in good health (not recorded which). The CDR3 runs from the conserved cysteine through the conserved F or W. Each record gives: D gene, clone size, V gene, J gene, CDR3 protein, CDR3 DNA. The D gene is left open where the match is weak. Expanded clones get a size class; other rows say once, few or many, or leave the size out.

d_gene: -
abundance: -
v_gene: TRBV7-8
j_gene: TRBJ2-3
CDR3aa: CASSSRDRPADTQYF
CDR3nt: TGTGCCAGCAGCTCCCGTGACAGGCCAGCAGATACGCAGTATTTT

d_gene: TRBD2
abundance: few
v_gene: TRBV7-6
j_gene: TRBJ2-7
CDR3aa: CASSLTLAGVGEQYF
CDR3nt: TGTGCCAGCAGCTTAACACTAGCGGGGGTTGGAGAGCAGTACTTC

d_gene: -
abundance: many
v_gene: TRBV12-3/TRBV12-4
j_gene: TRBJ1-2
CDR3aa: CASSSRRAGYTF
CDR3nt: TGTGCCAGCAGTTCCCGCAGGGCGGGCTACACCTTC

d_gene: -
abundance: -
v_gene: TRBV6-5
j_gene: TRBJ2-7
CDR3aa: CASSYSTGSHEQYF
CDR3nt: TGTGCCAGCAGTTACTCCACAGGGTCCCACGAGCAGTACTTC

d_gene: TRBD2
abundance: many
v_gene: TRBV7-3
j_gene: TRBJ2-3
CDR3aa: CASSFLPRGGRSDTQYF
CDR3nt: TGTGCCAGCAGCTTCCTCCCCCGCGGGGGTCGGTCCGATACGCAGTATTTT

d_gene: -
abundance: many
v_gene: TRBV3-1
j_gene: TRBJ2-5
CDR3aa: CASSQDFVGAYEETQYF
CDR3nt: TGTGCCAGCAGCCAAGACTTCGTGGGCGCATACGAAGAGACCCAGTACTTC

d_gene: -
abundance: -
v_gene: TRBV7-9
j_gene: TRBJ2-5
CDR3aa: CASTDTGWETQYF
CDR3nt: TGTGCCAGCACCGACACGGGGTGGGAGACCCAGTACTTC

d_gene: TRBD1
abundance: -
v_gene: TRBV5-1
j_gene: TRBJ2-1
CDR3aa: CASAQGPPSYNEQFF
CDR3nt: TGCGCCAGCGCACAGGGGCCCCCTTCCTACAATGAGCAGTTCTTC

d_gene: -
abundance: many
v_gene: TRBV24-1
j_gene: TRBJ2-4
CDR3aa: CATSDTSPGEAKNIQYF
CDR3nt: TGTGCCACCAGTGACACTAGCCCCGGGGAGGCCAAAAACATTCAGTACTTC

d_gene: -
abundance: many
v_gene: TRBV20-1
j_gene: TRBJ1-4
CDR3aa: CSAPDQTGNEKLFF
CDR3nt: TGCAGTGCCCCGGACCAAACGGGTAATGAAAAACTGTTTTTT

d_gene: TRBD2
abundance: many
v_gene: TRBV6-1
j_gene: TRBJ2-5
CDR3aa: CASSKRASGGRETQYF
CDR3nt: TGTGCCAGCAGTAAACGGGCTAGCGGGGGTAGAGAGACCCAGTACTTC

d_gene: -
abundance: few
v_gene: TRBV4-1
j_gene: TRBJ2-1
CDR3aa: CASSQGSLRRLNEQFF
CDR3nt: TGCGCCAGCAGCCAAGGTTCGCTCCGGAGACTCAATGAGCAGTTCTTC

d_gene: TRBD1
abundance: -
v_gene: TRBV6-1
j_gene: TRBJ1-1
CDR3aa: CASYEQGGTEAFF
CDR3nt: TGTGCCAGCTACGAACAGGGGGGTACTGAAGCTTTCTTT

d_gene: -
abundance: few
v_gene: TRBV3-1
j_gene: TRBJ2-5
CDR3aa: CASSLREKETQYF
CDR3nt: TGTGCCAGCAGCCTGCGGGAAAAAGAGACCCAGTACTTC

d_gene: -
abundance: many
v_gene: TRBV5-6
j_gene: TRBJ1-5
CDR3aa: CASSVRGRGNQPQHF
CDR3nt: TGTGCCAGCAGCGTTCGGGGGCGAGGCAATCAGCCCCAGCATTTT

d_gene: -
abundance: many
v_gene: TRBV7-2
j_gene: TRBJ2-7
CDR3aa: CASSLVGIYEQYF
CDR3nt: TGTGCCAGCAGCTTAGTTGGTATCTACGAGCAGTACTTC

d_gene: TRBD2
abundance: -
v_gene: TRBV12-3/TRBV12-4
j_gene: TRBJ2-1
CDR3aa: CASTSSGGTNEQFF
CDR3nt: TGTGCCAGCACGTCTAGCGGGGGGACAAATGAGCAGTTCTTC

d_gene: TRBD1
abundance: once
v_gene: TRBV2
j_gene: TRBJ2-2
CDR3aa: CASRGQGASTGELFF
CDR3nt: TGTGCCAGCAGGGGACAGGGGGCAAGCACCGGGGAGCTGTTTTTT

d_gene: -
abundance: many
v_gene: TRBV20-1
j_gene: TRBJ2-7
CDR3aa: CSPENEYEQYF
CDR3nt: TGCAGTCCCGAGAATGAATACGAGCAGTACTTC

d_gene: -
abundance: -
v_gene: TRBV12-3/TRBV12-4
j_gene: TRBJ2-1
CDR3aa: CASSFRATPYNEQFF
CDR3nt: TGTGCCAGCAGTTTCCGGGCCACCCCTTACAATGAGCAGTTCTTC

d_gene: -
abundance: many
v_gene: TRBV7-8
j_gene: TRBJ2-1
CDR3aa: CASSLGGPYYNEQFF
CDR3nt: TGTGCCAGCAGCCTGGGGGGACCCTATTACAATGAGCAGTTCTTC

d_gene: TRBD1
abundance: -
v_gene: TRBV6-1
j_gene: TRBJ2-7
CDR3aa: CASCPGGSLQNEQYF
CDR3nt: TGTGCCAGCTGTCCAGGGGGATCACTTCAAAACGAGCAGTACTTC

d_gene: -
abundance: many
v_gene: TRBV11-2
j_gene: TRBJ2-7
CDR3aa: CASSLGLARTYEQYF
CDR3nt: TGTGCCAGCAGCTTAGGGCTAGCGAGAACCTACGAGCAGTACTTC

d_gene: TRBD1
abundance: many
v_gene: TRBV12-3/TRBV12-4
j_gene: TRBJ1-3
CDR3aa: CASSPLTGLGDTIYF
CDR3nt: TGTGCCAGCAGTCCCCTGACAGGGCTGGGGGACACCATATATTTT

d_gene: TRBD2
abundance: -
v_gene: TRBV20-1
j_gene: TRBJ2-5
CDR3aa: CRAGASGVETQYF
CDR3nt: TGCAGGGCCGGGGCTAGCGGGGTAGAGACCCAGTACTTC

d_gene: -
abundance: -
v_gene: TRBV10-3
j_gene: TRBJ2-3
CDR3aa: CAMGGWASTDTQYF
CDR3nt: TGTGCCATGGGGGGCTGGGCAAGCACAGATACGCAGTATTTT

d_gene: -
abundance: few
v_gene: TRBV20-1
j_gene: TRBJ2-5
CDR3aa: CSARPGGTQETQYF
CDR3nt: TGCAGTGCTAGGCCGGGGGGCACTCAAGAGACCCAGTACTTC

d_gene: -
abundance: -
v_gene: TRBV29-1
j_gene: TRBJ2-1
CDR3aa: CSVGGLAPREQFF
CDR3nt: TGCAGCGTTGGGGGGCTAGCCCCACGGGAGCAGTTCTTC

d_gene: -
abundance: few
v_gene: TRBV6-1
j_gene: TRBJ2-7
CDR3aa: CASTYRVARYEQYF
CDR3nt: TGTGCCAGCACCTACAGGGTAGCTCGTTACGAGCAGTACTTC

d_gene: -
abundance: many
v_gene: TRBV20-1
j_gene: TRBJ2-3
CDR3aa: CSARQGRPPDTQYF
CDR3nt: TGCAGTGCTAGACAGGGACGTCCCCCAGATACGCAGTATTTT

d_gene: -
abundance: few
v_gene: TRBV12-3/TRBV12-4
j_gene: TRBJ1-1
CDR3aa: CASRQGRGTEAFF
CDR3nt: TGTGCCAGCAGGCAGGGACGGGGCACTGAAGCTTTCTTT

d_gene: -
abundance: few
v_gene: TRBV20-1
j_gene: TRBJ2-5
CDR3aa: CSAHAGAETQYF
CDR3nt: TGCAGTGCCCATGCGGGGGCCGAGACCCAGTACTTC

d_gene: -
abundance: -
v_gene: TRBV18
j_gene: TRBJ1-2
CDR3aa: CASSPLRGDGYTF
CDR3nt: TGTGCCAGCTCACCACTCCGGGGAGATGGCTACACCTTC

d_gene: TRBD1
abundance: many
v_gene: TRBV20-1
j_gene: TRBJ2-4
CDR3aa: CSARRPGQGIQYF
CDR3nt: TGCAGTGCGCGGAGACCTGGACAGGGTATTCAGTACTTC

d_gene: -
abundance: many
v_gene: TRBV20-1
j_gene: TRBJ2-6
CDR3aa: CSAFDSGANVLTF
CDR3nt: TGCAGTGCTTTTGACTCTGGGGCCAACGTCCTGACTTTC

d_gene: -
abundance: few
v_gene: TRBV6-1
j_gene: TRBJ1-1
CDR3aa: CASTGHMNTEAFF
CDR3nt: TGTGCCAGCACGGGCCACATGAACACTGAAGCTTTCTTT

d_gene: TRBD1
abundance: -
v_gene: TRBV6-5
j_gene: TRBJ2-1
CDR3aa: CASSYFTGDEQFF
CDR3nt: TGTGCCAGCAGTTACTTTACAGGGGATGAGCAGTTCTTC

d_gene: TRBD2
abundance: -
v_gene: TRBV6-5
j_gene: TRBJ2-7
CDR3aa: CASSYSVAGGHYEQYF
CDR3nt: TGTGCCAGCAGTTACTCTGTCGCGGGGGGTCACTACGAGCAGTACTTC

d_gene: -
abundance: few
v_gene: TRBV6-1
j_gene: TRBJ2-7
CDR3aa: CASRGRYEQYF
CDR3nt: TGTGCCAGCAGAGGACGGTACGAGCAGTACTTC

d_gene: TRBD1
abundance: -
v_gene: TRBV12-3/TRBV12-4
j_gene: TRBJ2-5
CDR3aa: CASSITGGPETQYF
CDR3nt: TGTGCCAGCAGTATTACAGGGGGCCCAGAGACCCAGTACTTC

d_gene: -
abundance: -
v_gene: TRBV2
j_gene: TRBJ2-3
CDR3aa: CASSPLRMGITDTQYF
CDR3nt: TGTGCCAGCAGTCCCTTAAGGATGGGGATCACAGATACGCAGTATTTT

d_gene: -
abundance: -
v_gene: TRBV24-1
j_gene: TRBJ1-5
CDR3aa: CATSDPSGDSNQPQHF
CDR3nt: TGTGCCACCAGTGACCCCTCTGGGGACTCCAATCAGCCCCAGCATTTT